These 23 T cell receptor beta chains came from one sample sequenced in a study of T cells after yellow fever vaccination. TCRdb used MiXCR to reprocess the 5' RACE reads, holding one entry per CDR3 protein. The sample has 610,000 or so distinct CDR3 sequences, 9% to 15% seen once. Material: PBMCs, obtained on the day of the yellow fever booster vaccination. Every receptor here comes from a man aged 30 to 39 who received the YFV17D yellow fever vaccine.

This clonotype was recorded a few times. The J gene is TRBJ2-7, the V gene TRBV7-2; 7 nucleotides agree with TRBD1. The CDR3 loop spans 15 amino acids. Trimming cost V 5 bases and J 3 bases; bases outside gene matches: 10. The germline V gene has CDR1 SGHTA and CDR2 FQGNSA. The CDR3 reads CASSENSRTGYEQYF. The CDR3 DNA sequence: TGTGCCAGCAGCGAAAATTCACGGACAGGCTACGAGCAGTACTTC.

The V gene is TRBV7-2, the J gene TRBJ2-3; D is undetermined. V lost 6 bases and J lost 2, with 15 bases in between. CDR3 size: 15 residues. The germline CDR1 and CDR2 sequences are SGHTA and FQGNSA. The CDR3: CASRFDTPSTDTQYF. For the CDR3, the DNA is TGTGCCAGCAGATTCGACACCCCCTCCACAGATACGCAGTATTTT.

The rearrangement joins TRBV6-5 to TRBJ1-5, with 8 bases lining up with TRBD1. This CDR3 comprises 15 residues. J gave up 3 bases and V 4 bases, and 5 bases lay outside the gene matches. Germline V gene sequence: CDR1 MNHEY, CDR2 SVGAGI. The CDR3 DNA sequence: TGTGCCAGCAGTTCGGGACAGGTCAACAATCAGCCCCAGCATTTT. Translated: CASSSGQVNNQPQHF.

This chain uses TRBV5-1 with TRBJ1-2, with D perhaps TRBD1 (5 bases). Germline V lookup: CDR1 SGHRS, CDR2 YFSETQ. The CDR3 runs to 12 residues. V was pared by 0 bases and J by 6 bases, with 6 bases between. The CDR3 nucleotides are TGCGCCAGCAGCTTGGCCAGGGATGGCTACACCTTC. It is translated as CASSLARDGYTF.

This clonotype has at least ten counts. The DNA for the CDR3 is TGTGCCAGCAGCTCAGTTAGGACGGGCAGAAAACTGTTTTTT. This codes for CASSSVRTGRKLFF. V and J are TRBV7-8 and TRBJ1-4; no reliable D call. Trimming cost V 4 bases and J 10 bases, with 16 bases left between them. The CDR3 loop spans 14 amino acids. Germline-derived CDR1 and CDR2 are SGHVS and FQNEAQ.

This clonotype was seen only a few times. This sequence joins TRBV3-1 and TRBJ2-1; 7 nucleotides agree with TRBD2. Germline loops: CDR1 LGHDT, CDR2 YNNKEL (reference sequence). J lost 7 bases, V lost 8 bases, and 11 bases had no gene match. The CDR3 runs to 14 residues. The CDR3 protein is CASSSGRMENEQFF. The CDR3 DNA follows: TGTGCCAGCTCATCCGGGAGGATGGAGAATGAGCAGTTCTTC.

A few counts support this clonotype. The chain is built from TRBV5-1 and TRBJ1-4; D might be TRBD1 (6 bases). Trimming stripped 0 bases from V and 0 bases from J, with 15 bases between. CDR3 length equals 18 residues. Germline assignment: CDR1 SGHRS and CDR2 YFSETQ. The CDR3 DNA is TGCGCCAGCAGCTTGGAAAACAGGGTGAAGGCAACTAATGAAAAACTGTTTTTT. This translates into CASSLENRVKATNEKLFF.

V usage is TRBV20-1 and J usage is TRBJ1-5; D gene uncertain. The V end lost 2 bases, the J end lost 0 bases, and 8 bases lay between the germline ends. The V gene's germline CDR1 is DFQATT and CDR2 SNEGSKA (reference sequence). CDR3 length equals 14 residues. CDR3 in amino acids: CSARTAYSNQPQHF. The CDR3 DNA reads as TGCAGTGCTAGAACGGCTTATAGCAATCAGCCCCAGCATTTT.

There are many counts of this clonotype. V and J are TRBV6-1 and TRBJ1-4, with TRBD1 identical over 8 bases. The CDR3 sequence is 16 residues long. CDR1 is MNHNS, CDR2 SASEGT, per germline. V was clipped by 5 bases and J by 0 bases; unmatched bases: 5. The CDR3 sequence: CASSRQGSPTNEKLFF. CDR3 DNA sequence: TGTGCCAGCAGTCGACAGGGGAGTCCAACTAATGAAAAACTGTTTTTT.

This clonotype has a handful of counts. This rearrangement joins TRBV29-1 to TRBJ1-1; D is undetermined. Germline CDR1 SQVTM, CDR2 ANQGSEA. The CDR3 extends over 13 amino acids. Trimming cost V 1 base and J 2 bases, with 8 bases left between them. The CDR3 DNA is TGCAGCGTTGAAGTTGGCAGAAACACTGAAGCTTTCTTT. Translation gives CSVEVGRNTEAFF.

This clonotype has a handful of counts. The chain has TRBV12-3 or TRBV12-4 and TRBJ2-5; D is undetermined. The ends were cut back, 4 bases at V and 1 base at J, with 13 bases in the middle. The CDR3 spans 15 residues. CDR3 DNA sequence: TGTGCCAGCAGTTCGCACGGGTCCTCCCAAGAGACCCAGTACTTC. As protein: CASSSHGSSQETQYF.

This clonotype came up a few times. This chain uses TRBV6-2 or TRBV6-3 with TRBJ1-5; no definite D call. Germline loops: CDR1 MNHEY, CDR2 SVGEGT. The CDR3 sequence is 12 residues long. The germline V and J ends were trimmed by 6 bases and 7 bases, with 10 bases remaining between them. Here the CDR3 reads CASRGSAQPQHF. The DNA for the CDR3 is TGTGCCAGCAGGGGCAGCGCGCAGCCCCAGCATTTT.

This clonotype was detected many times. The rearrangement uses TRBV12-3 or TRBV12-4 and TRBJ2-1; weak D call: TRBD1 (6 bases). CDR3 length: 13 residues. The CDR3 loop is CANRVGSYNEQFF. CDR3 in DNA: TGTGCAAACAGGGTGGGTTCCTACAATGAGCAGTTCTTC.

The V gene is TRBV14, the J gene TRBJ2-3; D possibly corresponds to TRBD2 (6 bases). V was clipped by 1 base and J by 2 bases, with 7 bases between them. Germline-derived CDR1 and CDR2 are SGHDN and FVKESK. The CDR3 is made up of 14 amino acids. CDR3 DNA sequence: TGTGCCAGCAGCCAAGTGGGACTCACAGATACGCAGTATTTT. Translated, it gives CASSQVGLTDTQYF.

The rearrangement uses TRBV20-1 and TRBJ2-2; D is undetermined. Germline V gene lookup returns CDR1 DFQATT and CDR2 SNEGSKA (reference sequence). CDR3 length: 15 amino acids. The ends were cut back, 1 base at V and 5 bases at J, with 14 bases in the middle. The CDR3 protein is CSARGHGVGTGELFF. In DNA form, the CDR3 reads TGCAGTGCTAGAGGACATGGGGTCGGGACCGGGGAGCTGTTTTTT.

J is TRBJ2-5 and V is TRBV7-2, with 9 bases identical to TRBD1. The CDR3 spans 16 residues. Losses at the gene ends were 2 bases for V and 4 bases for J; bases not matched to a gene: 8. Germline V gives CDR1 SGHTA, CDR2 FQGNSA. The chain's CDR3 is CASSLTGTGTGETQYF. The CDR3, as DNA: TGTGCCAGCAGCTTAACCGGGACAGGGACGGGAGAGACCCAGTACTTC. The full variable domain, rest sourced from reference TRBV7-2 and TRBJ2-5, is GAGVSQSPSNKVTEKGKDVELRCDPISGHTALYWYRQSLGQGLEFLIYFQGNSAPDKSGLPSDRFSAERTGGSVSTLTIQRTQQEDSAVYLCASSLTGTGTGETQYFGPGTRLLVL.

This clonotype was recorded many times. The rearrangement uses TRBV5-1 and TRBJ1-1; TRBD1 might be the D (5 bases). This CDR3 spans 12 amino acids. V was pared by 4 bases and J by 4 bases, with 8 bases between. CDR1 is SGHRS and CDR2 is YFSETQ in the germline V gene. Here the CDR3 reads CASSTGITEAFF. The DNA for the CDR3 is TGCGCCAGCAGCACAGGCATCACTGAAGCTTTCTTT.

The CDR3 region is CAGRQGVNGANVLTF. The DNA of the CDR3 is TGTGCCGGTCGACAGGGGGTAAATGGGGCCAACGTCCTGACTTTC. This chain links TRBV30 with TRBJ2-6; 9 bases line up with TRBD1. The germline CDR1 and CDR2 sequences are GTSNPN and SVGIG (reference sequence). The CDR3 spans 15 residues. V lost 8 bases, J lost 3 bases, and 8 bases stayed unmatched. The full variable domain, with the rest looked up from reference TRBV30 and TRBJ2-6, is SQTIHQWPATLVQPVGSPLSLECTVEGTSNPNLYWYRQAAGRGLQLLFYSVGIGQISSEVPQNLSASRPQDRQFILSSKKLLLSDSGFYLCAGRQGVNGANVLTFGAGSRLTVL.

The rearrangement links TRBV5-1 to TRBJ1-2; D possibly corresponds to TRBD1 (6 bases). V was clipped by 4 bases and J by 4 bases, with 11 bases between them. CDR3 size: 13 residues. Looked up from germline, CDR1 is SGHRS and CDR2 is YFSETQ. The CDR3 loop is CASSPDSLYGYTF. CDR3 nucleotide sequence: TGCGCCAGCAGCCCGGACAGCCTCTATGGCTACACCTTC.

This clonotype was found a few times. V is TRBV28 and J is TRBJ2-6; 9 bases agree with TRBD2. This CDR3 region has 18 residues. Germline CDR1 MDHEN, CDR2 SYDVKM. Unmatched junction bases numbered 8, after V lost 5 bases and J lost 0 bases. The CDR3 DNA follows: TGTGCCAGCAGTCTGACTAGCGGAACCTACTCTGGGGCCAACGTCCTGACTTTC. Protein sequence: CASSLTSGTYSGANVLTF.

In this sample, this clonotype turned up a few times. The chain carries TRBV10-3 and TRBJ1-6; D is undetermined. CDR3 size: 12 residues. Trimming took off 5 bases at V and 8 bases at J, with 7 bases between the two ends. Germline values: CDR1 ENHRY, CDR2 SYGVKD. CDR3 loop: CAISRRDSPLHF. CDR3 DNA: TGTGCCATCAGTCGTCGGGATTCACCCCTCCACTTT.

The CDR3 sequence is CASSVPGGNQPQHF. CDR3 coding DNA: TGTGCCAGCAGTGTTCCGGGGGGCAATCAGCCCCAGCATTTT. J is TRBJ1-5 and V is TRBV2; TRBD1 is a possible D gene (5 bases). CDR3 length: 14 amino acids. The V gene's germline CDR1 is SNHLY and CDR2 FYNNEI. Trimming left V 4 bases short and J 2 bases short, with 9 bases between.

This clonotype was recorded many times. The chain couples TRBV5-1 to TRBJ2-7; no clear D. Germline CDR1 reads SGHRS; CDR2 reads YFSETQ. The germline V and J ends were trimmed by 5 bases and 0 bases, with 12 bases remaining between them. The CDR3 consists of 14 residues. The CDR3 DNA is TGCGCCAGCAGAGGCGACCCACTCTCCTACGAGCAGTACTTC. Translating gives CASRGDPLSYEQYF.